These 14 T cell receptor beta chains were all obtained from the same sample, sequenced in a study of blood T cell repertoires in COVID-19. TCRdb's copy holds only in-frame clones and misses some; the assay was immunoSEQ multiplex PCR. The table has roughly 180,000 clones, 75% to 85% seen once. The sequencing sample was made of peripheral blood. The receptors shown here come from a woman aged 60-70 years with COVID-19, enrolled during active disease.

The DNA of the CDR3 is TGTGCCAGCAGCGAAATGACAGGGAGCAATCAGCCCCAGCATTTT. Its protein product is CASSEMTGSNQPQHF. The V call is TRBV7-2, the J call TRBJ1-5; 7 nucleotides agree with TRBD1. Trimming removed 5 bases from V and 1 base from J; junction bases left unmatched: 5. CDR1 is SGHTA and CDR2 is FQGNSA in the germline V gene. This CDR3 comprises 15 residues.

The rearrangement uses TRBV19 and TRBJ2-7; TRBD1 is a possible D gene (6 bases). V was trimmed by 8 bases and J by 2 bases, leaving 10 bases between them. This CDR3 is 12 amino acids long. From germline, CDR1 is LNHDA and CDR2 SQIVND (reference sequence). The CDR3 region is CASSTGTYEQYF. The CDR3 DNA reads TGTGCCAGTTCTACAGGGACCTACGAGCAGTACTTC.

The CDR3 nucleotides are TGTGCCAGCAATGAGGGCTCGACTGAAGCTTTCTTT. It specifies CASNEGSTEAFF. The chain recombines TRBV6-9 with TRBJ1-1; the D is unclear. Trimming removed 7 bases from V and 5 bases from J, with 11 bases in between. Germline CDR1 MNHGY, CDR2 SVAAGI. This CDR3 is built from 12 residues.

This rearrangement joins TRBV10-3 to TRBJ2-5, with TRBD1 identical over 7 bases. Germline V CDR1 and CDR2: ENHRY, SYGVKD. With V trimmed by 2 bases and J by 4 bases, 1 base remained unmatched. The CDR3 is made up of 13 amino acids. The DNA for the CDR3 is TGTGCCATCAGTGAGAACAGGGGAGAGACCCAGTACTTC. Amino acids: CAISENRGETQYF.

A few counts support this clone. This chain uses TRBV4-3 with TRBJ2-1; no reliable D call. The CDR3 runs to 15 residues. The germline gives CDR1 LGHNA, CDR2 YSLEER. V was clipped by 0 bases and J by 4 bases, with 10 bases between them. CDR3 nucleotides: TGCGCCAGCAGCCAAGAAGGTCGCGGATACAATGAGCAGTTCTTC. It translates to CASSQEGRGYNEQFF.

A single count supports this clone. The V and J genes are TRBV7-2 and TRBJ1-5; 11 nucleotides align to TRBD1. The V gene's germline CDR1 is SGHTA and CDR2 FQGNSA. This CDR3 is 16 amino acids long. Unmatched junction bases numbered 10, after V lost 5 bases and J lost 7 bases. The CDR3, as DNA: TGTGCCAGCAGCAAGGGGGACAGGGGGAATGGCCAGCCCCAGCATTTT. This sequence encodes CASSKGDRGNGQPQHF.

CDR3 coding DNA: TGTGCCAGCAGCCATCAATCCGGGACTAGCGGGGGGGTAGAGCAGTTCTTC. Protein sequence: CASSHQSGTSGGVEQFF. The chain has TRBV4-2 and TRBJ2-1, with 16 bases lining up with TRBD2. The germline V gene encodes CDR1 LGHNA and CDR2 YNFKEQ. V shed 3 bases, J shed 10 bases, and the junction held 9 bases outside the gene matches. There are 17 residues in the CDR3.

V usage is TRBV6-1 and J usage is TRBJ1-6; tentatively, D is TRBD1 (5 bases). The CDR3 is 14 amino acids. Germline CDR1 and CDR2: MNHNS and SASEGT. V was clipped by 2 bases and J by 6 bases, with 8 bases between them. The DNA of the CDR3 is TGTGCCAGCAGTGAACTGGGGGGTAATTCACCCCTCCACTTT. It specifies CASSELGGNSPLHF.

The chain is built from TRBV5-1 and TRBJ1-1; D gene uncertain. The CDR3 has 15 residues. Trimming took off 4 bases at V and 5 bases at J, with 18 bases between the two ends. The germline CDR1 and CDR2 sequences are SGHRS and YFSETQ. CDR3 loop: CASSPRSLVNTEAFF. The CDR3 DNA is TGCGCCAGCAGCCCCCGGTCGTTGGTAAATACTGAAGCTTTCTTT. Drawing the rest from reference TRBV5-1 and TRBJ1-1, the complete variable domain is KAGVTQTPRYLIKTRGQQVTLSCSPISGHRSVSWYQQTPGQGLQFLFEYFSETQRNKGNFPGRFSGRQFSNSRSEMNVSTLELGDSALYLCASSPRSLVNTEAFFGQGTRLTVV.

This clone has a single count. The rearrangement joins TRBV11-1 to TRBJ2-1; 8 nucleotides align to TRBD1. The germline V gene encodes CDR1 SGHAT and CDR2 FQDESV (reference sequence). V was pared by 7 bases and J by 1 base, with 6 bases of the junction left unmatched. The CDR3 runs to 15 residues. The CDR3 region has the DNA TGTGCCAGCACCCCGGACAGGGAATCCTACAATGAGCAGTTCTTC. It translates to CASTPDRESYNEQFF.

This CDR3 is CAISESLRLEGPSGNYGYTF. In DNA form, the CDR3 reads TGTGCCATCAGTGAGTCTTTGAGGTTAGAGGGTCCTTCGGGGAACTATGGCTACACCTTC. The chain combines TRBV10-3 with TRBJ1-2; D is uncertain. This CDR3 has 20 amino acids. Trimming removed 0 bases from V and 2 bases from J, with 25 bases in between. CDR1 and CDR2 (germline): ENHRY, SYGVKD.

About this clone: A read error may account for a junction end that differs from germline. The chain employs TRBV4-3 and TRBJ2-7; TRBD2 is a possible D gene (5 bases). The CDR3 is 16 residues long. Germline V gene data show CDR1 as LGHNA and CDR2 as YSLEER. This CDR3 reads CASSQAAPGFGDEQYF. Written as DNA, the CDR3 is TGCGCCAGCAGTCAAGCGGCCCCGGGGTTTGGAGACGAGCAGTACTTC.

The chain is built from TRBV6-5 and TRBJ1-3; TRBD1 matches 7 bases. Germline V CDR1 and CDR2: MNHEY, SVGAGI. The CDR3 totals 15 residues. After removal of 6 bases from V and 2 bases from J, the junction contained 7 bases not matched to a gene. CDR3 nucleotides: TGTGCCAGCAGGAAACAGGGGAGTACTGGAAACACCATATATTTT. It codes for CASRKQGSTGNTIYF.

V gene TRBV5-4 combines with J gene TRBJ2-2, with D possibly being TRBD2 (5 bases). V lost 4 bases to trimming and J lost 1 base, with 11 bases between them. CDR3 size: 15 residues. Looked up from germline, CDR1 is SGHNT and CDR2 is YYREEE (reference sequence). CDR3 residues: CASSPDGLNTGELFF. CDR3 nucleotide sequence: TGTGCCAGCAGCCCGGACGGACTGAACACCGGGGAGCTGTTTTTT.